What follows is one TCR beta chain and its context. What this receptor recognizes is not known. The sample holds no much larger clone one base away, and base qualities are not on file. This record comes from a study of chemoradiotherapy in HPV16-positive cancers (dated 2022 in TCRdb). For the wider study: Candidate HPV-specific T-cell clones and common TCR motifs were defined by functional T-cell assays performed on cells from a couple of HPV16-positive patients. The study asked whether T-cell immunity to the HPV oncoproteins E6 and E7 changes during chemoradiotherapy and whether this immunity affects survival. TCR repertoires from roughly 93 patients with HPV-related cancers were then used to track the candidate HPV-specific TCRs and motifs.

Germline trimming amounts to 6 bases on V and 1 base on J, with 8 as the count of junction bases outside the gene matches. The CDR3 has 16 amino acids, counting the end cysteine and phenylalanine. Only the CDR3 DNA is retained, 48 bases long and in frame from the first base. The germline V gene encodes CDR1 MDHEN and CDR2 SYDVKM. Library preparation used the immunoSEQ multiplex PCR assay. TCRdb limited this immuneACCESS table to in-frame rearrangements with V and J called. A share of clones is missing; checked studies link under half to unresolved V genes, and the rest is unexplained. In all, the sample holds roughly 1,800 clones, and about 96% of those were seen once. The ten largest clonotypes hold 2% to 2.5% of the sample. Because repertoires were sampled repeatedly during chemoradiotherapy, clonal expansion in the tumor microenvironment could be followed. General conclusions and limits of the study: The functional definition of HPV-specific T cells was derived from only two HPV16-positive patients, and the survival association was reported for HPV16-positive patients. Improved recurrence-free survival in HPV16-positive patients was associated with expansion of HPV-responsive T cells during chemoradiotherapy. Expansion of candidate HPV-specific clones and E7-related TCR motifs was observed in the tumor microenvironment during treatment, whereas no such expansion was observed for non-HPV-specific T cells.

This receptor was identified in a human donor with HPV-associated anogenital cancer. The starting material was tumor tissue, obtained from a patient who underwent chemoradiotherapy. The sequence joins TRBV28 to TRBJ2-1, with TRBD2 identical over 8 junction bases. At the DNA level, the sequence is TGTGCCAGCAGCATCAGCGGGAGTGGGTCCTACAATGAGCAGTTCTTC. This codes for CASSISGSGSYNEQFF. With the portions outside the CDR3 filled from the reference TRBV28 and TRBJ2-1 genes, the complete variable region becomes DVKVTQSSRYLVKRTGEKVFLECVQDMDHENMFWYRQDPGLGLRLIYFSYDVKMKEKGDIPEGYSVSREKKERFSLILESASTNQTSMYLCASSISGSGSYNEQFFGPGTRLTVL.